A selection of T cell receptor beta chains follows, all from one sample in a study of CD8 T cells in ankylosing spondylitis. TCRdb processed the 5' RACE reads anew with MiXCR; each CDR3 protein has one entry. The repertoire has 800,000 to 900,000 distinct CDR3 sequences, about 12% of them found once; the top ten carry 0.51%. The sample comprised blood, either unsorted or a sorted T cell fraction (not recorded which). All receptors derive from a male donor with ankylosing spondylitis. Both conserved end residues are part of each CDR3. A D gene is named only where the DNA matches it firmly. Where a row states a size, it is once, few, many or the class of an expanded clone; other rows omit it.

cdr3_nt: TGTGCCAGCAGCCGATTTTGGAATCAGCCCCAGCATTTT
cdr3_aa: CASSRFWNQPQHF
clone_size: few
v_call: TRBV28
d_call: -
j_call: TRBJ1-5

cdr3_nt: TGTGCCAGCAGCCGCTCTGGCTTGGGCGGGGAGCTGTTTTTT
cdr3_aa: CASSRSGLGGELFF
clone_size: -
v_call: TRBV9
d_call: -
j_call: TRBJ2-2

cdr3_nt: TGCGCCAGCAGCTTGGGACAGGGGTACTCTGGGGCCAACGTCCTGACTTTC
cdr3_aa: CASSLGQGYSGANVLTF
clone_size: -
v_call: TRBV5-1
d_call: TRBD1
j_call: TRBJ2-6

cdr3_nt: TGTGCCAGCAACTCCTTCATCGGAACTGAAGCTTTCTTT
cdr3_aa: CASNSFIGTEAFF
clone_size: -
v_call: TRBV7-2
d_call: -
j_call: TRBJ1-1

cdr3_nt: TGTGCCAGCAGCTTAGCTGAGCCGTCCTACGAGCAGTACTTC
cdr3_aa: CASSLAEPSYEQYF
clone_size: -
v_call: TRBV13
d_call: -
j_call: TRBJ2-7

cdr3_nt: TGCGCCAGCAGCCAAGATCAGTGGGGGTACACTGAAGCTTTCTTT
cdr3_aa: CASSQDQWGYTEAFF
clone_size: few
v_call: TRBV4-3
d_call: -
j_call: TRBJ1-1

cdr3_nt: TGTGCCACCGGGACTACCCCCTACGAGCAGTACTTC
cdr3_aa: CATGTTPYEQYF
clone_size: -
v_call: TRBV28
d_call: TRBD2
j_call: TRBJ2-7

cdr3_nt: TGCAGTGCTAAAGCGGGGGGCTCCTACAATGAGCAGTTCTTC
cdr3_aa: CSAKAGGSYNEQFF
clone_size: many
v_call: TRBV20-1
d_call: TRBD2
j_call: TRBJ2-1

cdr3_nt: TGCAGCGTTACTCAGTGGGACGGAAACATTCAGTACTTC
cdr3_aa: CSVTQWDGNIQYF
clone_size: many
v_call: TRBV29-1
d_call: -
j_call: TRBJ2-4

cdr3_nt: TGCGCCAGCAGCCAAGAATCTGCGGGCGGGGAGCTGTTTTTT
cdr3_aa: CASSQESAGGELFF
clone_size: few
v_call: TRBV4-1
d_call: -
j_call: TRBJ2-2